A single sample gave rise to the 17 T cell receptor beta chains below, sequenced in a study of blood T cell repertoires in COVID-19. The repertoire was sequenced with immunoSEQ multiplex PCR; TCRdb's copy has only in-frame clones and lacks some. Of some 73,000 clones listed, more than 80% are singletons. Sequencing input: peripheral blood. These receptors were collected from a woman older than 75 with active or convalescent COVID-19.

The CDR3 reads CASLSSGGSTDTQYF. The CDR3 DNA reads TGTGCCAGCTTGAGTAGCGGGGGGTCCACAGATACGCAGTATTTT. The chain carries TRBV28 and TRBJ2-3, with 10 bases fitting TRBD2. Germline CDR1 is MDHEN and CDR2 is SYDVKM. Trimming removed 8 bases from V and 2 bases from J; junction bases left unmatched: 7. This CDR3 is 15 amino acids long.

Comment on this clone: This CDR3 is also generated by other DNA sequences in the sample. V is TRBV2 and J is TRBJ1-1, with D perhaps TRBD1 (6 bases). V was clipped by 4 bases and J by 3 bases, with 24 bases between them. The length of the CDR3 is 18 residues. Germline loops: CDR1 SNHLY, CDR2 FYNNEI. For the CDR3, the DNA is TGTGCCAGCAGTGGTTTCTCGGGGGGAGGGGGGCGGCACACTGAAGCTTTCTTT. Translated: CASSGFSGGGGRHTEAFF. The entire variable domain, with the rest obtained from reference TRBV2 and TRBJ1-1, is as follows: EPEVTQTPSHQVTQMGQEVILRCVPISNHLYFYWYRQILGQKVEFLVSFYNNEISEKSEIFDDQFSVERPDGSNFTLKIRSTKLEDSAMYFCASSGFSGGGGRHTEAFFGQGTRLTVV.

This clone occurred a few times. J is TRBJ1-5 and V is TRBV6-2 or TRBV6-3; D not certain. CDR1 MNHEY and CDR2 SVGEGT come from the germline V gene. The germline V and J ends were trimmed by 4 bases and 4 bases, with 5 bases remaining between them. There are 12 residues in the CDR3. Written as DNA, the CDR3 is TGTGCCAGCAGTTCCCCAAATCAGCCCCAGCATTTT. Protein: CASSSPNQPQHF.

This chain uses TRBV6-5 with TRBJ1-2, with TRBD1 identical over 9 bases. Looked up from germline, CDR1 is MNHEY and CDR2 is SVGAGI. The V segment lost 2 bases and the J segment 3 bases; nucleotides outside the gene matches: 1. The length of the CDR3 is 14 residues. CDR3 loop: CASSYRDRDYGYTF. The DNA for the CDR3 is TGTGCCAGCAGTTACCGGGACAGGGACTATGGCTACACCTTC.

This clone was counted once. This rearrangement joins TRBV28 to TRBJ2-5; D might be TRBD1 (5 bases). This CDR3 is 17 amino acids long. CDR1 and CDR2 (germline): MDHEN, SYDVKM. V gave up 5 bases and J gave up 4 bases, with 23 bases separating them. The CDR3 reads CASSRRGLRAGAETQYF. Here the CDR3 DNA reads TGTGCCAGCAGTCGAAGGGGCCTCAGGGCTGGGGCAGAGACCCAGTACTTC.

This clone was detected once. The chain links TRBV28 to TRBJ1-4; possibly TRBD1 for D (5 bases). This CDR3 is 12 amino acids long. Germline V gene data show CDR1 as MDHEN and CDR2 as SYDVKM. The V end lost 6 bases, the J end lost 8 bases, and 10 bases lay between the germline ends. CDR3 DNA sequence: TGTGCCAGCAGAGGGGACTTAGAAAAACTGTTTTTT. It is translated as CASRGDLEKLFF.

This clone was seen only once. The CDR3 DNA is TGTGCCAGCAGCTTAGGTCCCGGGACTAGCGGGGGGGCTACAGATACGCAGTATTTT. This translates into CASSLGPGTSGGATDTQYF. This chain uses TRBV7-2 with TRBJ2-3; TRBD2 aligns across 16 bases. The CDR3 spans 19 residues. After removal of 1 base from V and 3 bases from J, the junction contained 7 bases not matched to a gene. Germline loops: CDR1 SGHTA, CDR2 FQGNSA.

The chain has TRBV10-2 and TRBJ2-7; a weak D match, TRBD2 (7 bases). CDR3 length equals 17 residues. With 3 bases removed from V and 4 bases from J, the gap between germline ends came to 22 bases. CDR1 WSHSY and CDR2 SAAADI come from the germline V gene. The CDR3 loop reads CASSEGGGGALGYEQYF. The CDR3 bases are TGCGCCAGCAGTGAAGGAGGAGGGGGGGCGTTGGGTTACGAGCAGTACTTC.

The CDR3 region has the DNA TGTGCCAGCTCACCCCGACTAGCGGGGGGCCACACAGATACGCAGTATTTT. Its translation is CASSPRLAGGHTDTQYF. This chain links TRBV18 with TRBJ2-3; 13 bases are shared with TRBD2. Unmatched junction bases numbered 5, after V lost 3 bases and J lost 2 bases. The CDR3 sequence is 17 residues long. Germline-derived CDR1 and CDR2 are KGHSH and LQKENI.

This chain connects TRBV4-3 to TRBJ2-3; 9 bases map to TRBD1. The CDR3 is 17 residues long. J gave up 3 bases and V 2 bases, and 9 bases lay outside the gene matches. Germline V gene lookup returns CDR1 LGHNA and CDR2 YSLEER. CDR3 in DNA: TGCGCCAGCAGCCAAAAAGGGACAGGGTTAAGGACAGATACGCAGTATTTT. Amino acids: CASSQKGTGLRTDTQYF.

This clone was picked up many times. The chain employs TRBV2 and TRBJ1-5, with 8 nucleotides matching TRBD1. This CDR3 contains 16 residues. Germline V lookup: CDR1 SNHLY, CDR2 FYNNEI. Germline trimming cut 2 bases from V and 1 base from J; bases unmatched to any gene: 4. Here the CDR3 reads CASSEQGARSNQPQHF. In nucleotides, the CDR3 is TGTGCCAGCAGTGAACAGGGGGCGAGGAGCAATCAGCCCCAGCATTTT.

The genes are TRBV14 and TRBJ1-3, with 10 nucleotides matching TRBD1. Trimming at V came to 1 base and at J to 1 base, leaving 1 base not matched to a gene. From germline, CDR1 is SGHDN and CDR2 FVKESK. There are 16 residues in the CDR3. The CDR3 region is CASSQAGQGSGNTIYF. The DNA of the CDR3 is TGTGCCAGCAGCCAAGCGGGACAGGGGTCTGGAAACACCATATATTTT.

The rearrangement joins TRBV12-3 or TRBV12-4 to TRBJ2-3; D call uncertain. Trimming cost V 7 bases and J 6 bases, with 8 bases left between them. This CDR3 is 11 amino acids long. In DNA, the CDR3 is TGTGCCAGCACTTCTAGGGATACGCAGTATTTT. Amino acids: CASTSRDTQYF.

The rearrangement links TRBV9 to TRBJ2-3, with TRBD2 identical over 10 bases. The germline CDR1 and CDR2 sequences are SGDLS and YYNGEE. V shed 7 bases and J 5 bases; nucleotides not matched to a gene: 10. The CDR3 covers 15 residues. CDR3 region: CASAPAGGLQDTQYF. CDR3 nucleotide sequence: TGTGCCAGCGCCCCAGCGGGGGGGCTCCAAGATACGCAGTATTTT.

The rearrangement uses TRBV6-5 and TRBJ2-2; 12 bases are shared with TRBD2. Germline V CDR1 and CDR2: MNHEY, SVGAGI. After removal of 6 bases from V and 8 bases from J, the junction contained 10 bases not matched to a gene. The CDR3 has 16 residues. CDR3 bases: TGTGCCAGCAGCTACACTAGCGGGGGGCTGGAGGGGGAGCTGTTTTTT. It specifies CASSYTSGGLEGELFF.

With regard to this clone: A read error may account for a junction end that differs from germline. The V call is TRBV5-6, the J call TRBJ1-1; D is undetermined. CDR1 is SGHDT and CDR2 is YYEEEE in the germline V gene. CDR3 length: 13 amino acids. The chain's CDR3 is CASTLTEYTEAFF. The CDR3 region has the DNA TGTGCCAGCACCTTGACTGAATACACTGAAGCTTTCTTT.

The chain is built from TRBV6-5 and TRBJ1-2, with D perhaps TRBD1 (6 bases). Germline CDR1 is MNHEY and CDR2 is SVGAGI. The CDR3 length is 15 residues. Trimming left V 2 bases short and J 8 bases short, with 18 bases between. CDR3 in amino acids: CASSYTKTGPGGYTF. Written as DNA, the CDR3 is TGTGCCAGCAGTTACACGAAAACAGGGCCGGGAGGCTACACCTTC.